These T cell receptor beta chains were read from a single sample in a study of cytomegalovirus exposure and HLA in healthy donors. Using immunoSEQ multiplex PCR, the repertoire was profiled, and TCRdb retains in-frame clones only, with some absent. This sample has roughly 120,000 clones, with roughly 86% found just once. Sequencing was done on a sample of PBMCs. The receptors derive from a man aged 40-50 years in good health and CMV-seronegative. The CDR3 runs from the conserved cysteine through the conserved F or W. The D gene is left open where the match is weak. Clone sizes are given selectively: once, few, many, or a class where the clone is expanded.

TRBJ2-7,-,TRBV6-1,-,TGTGCCAGCAGTGAAAACCAGTACTACGAGCAGTACTTC,CASSENQYYEQYF
TRBJ1-5,-,TRBV5-6,-,TGTGCCAGCAGCTCCCGACGGAGCAGGGGGCCCCAGCATTTT,CASSSRRSRGPQHF
TRBJ2-1,TRBD2,TRBV2,-,TGTGCCAGCAGTGGACTAGCGGGGAGGGATGAGCAGTTCTTC,CASSGLAGRDEQFF
TRBJ1-4,-,TRBV28,once,TGTGCCAGCAGTCCCTTCACTCAGGGTACTTTTAATGAAAAACTGTTTTTT,CASSPFTQGTFNEKLFF
TRBJ2-1,-,TRBV5-5,few,TGTGCCAGCAACCGACAGGTACCGAGCTCCTACAATGAGCAGTTCTTC,CASNRQVPSSYNEQFF
TRBJ1-2,-,TRBV18,-,TGTGCCAGCTCACCAGGACAGTCAGCTAACTATGGCTACACCTTC,CASSPGQSANYGYTF
TRBJ1-6,TRBD1,TRBV7-8,-,TGTGCCAGCAGCCTAGGACAGGCGGATTCACCCCTCCACTTT,CASSLGQADSPLHF
TRBJ2-5,TRBD2,TRBV6-1,-,TGTGCCAGCAGTTTAGCGGGGTCGGAGACCCAGTACTTC,CASSLAGSETQYF
TRBJ1-5,-,TRBV2,-,TGTGCCAGCAGTGATGGAGGGAGGAATAGCAATCAGCCCCAGCATTTT,CASSDGGRNSNQPQHF
TRBJ2-7,TRBD1,TRBV5-6,-,TGTGCCAGCAGCTTGGGGGTGGGACAGGGGGCCTACGAGCAGTACTTC,CASSLGVGQGAYEQYF
TRBJ1-6,-,TRBV14,-,TGTGCCAGCAGCCAAGAAATCCCGGGGGTTTCACCCCTCCACTTT,CASSQEIPGVSPLHF
TRBJ1-5,-,TRBV6-5,-,TGTGCCAGCACCCTTGACAGGTTTAGCAATCAGCCCCAGCATTTT,CASTLDRFSNQPQHF
TRBJ2-1,-,TRBV7-2,-,TGTGCCAGCAGCTTAAGGGGGTTGAAGGGATGGCAGTTCTTC,CASSLRGLKGWQFF
TRBJ1-1,-,TRBV9,-,TGTGCCAGCAGCTTAGTGGGGGCAGGTAGCACTGAAGCTTTCTTT,CASSLVGAGSTEAFF
TRBJ1-2,-,TRBV30,-,TGTGCCTGGAGTGGACCGGGACTCCCTGGGAGTGGCTACACCTTC,CAWSGPGLPGSGYTF
TRBJ1-5,-,TRBV6-5,-,TGTGCCAGCAGCCCCAGGCGGGGTTTTCAGCCCCAGCATTTT,CASSPRRGFQPQHF
TRBJ2-1,-,TRBV7-3,-,TGTGCCAGCAGCTTAATAGGTCCAGGCAATGAGCAGTTCTTC,CASSLIGPGNEQFF
TRBJ1-2,-,TRBV19,-,TGTGCCAGTAGTATCTTAGGGGACTTCTCCTATGGCTACACCTTC,CASSILGDFSYGYTF
TRBJ2-7,TRBD1,TRBV7-8,once,TGTGCCAGCAGCTTAGAACCAGGGGGATACGAGCAGTACTTC,CASSLEPGGYEQYF
TRBJ2-3,-,TRBV4-1,-,TGCGCCAGCAGCCAGGGTCGGACAACCCGAAGCACAGATACGCAGTATTTT,CASSQGRTTRSTDTQYF
TRBJ1-2,-,TRBV18,-,TGTGCCAGCTCACCACAAAGACAGGCGAACTATGGCTACACCTTC,CASSPQRQANYGYTF
TRBJ1-2,TRBD1,TRBV6-1,-,TGTGCCAGCAGACCCCCAGGGGGCGGCTATGGCTACACCTTC,CASRPPGGGYGYTF
TRBJ2-2,-,TRBV27,-,TGTGCCAGCAGTTTAGGCCTGAACACCGGGGAGCTGTTTTTT,CASSLGLNTGELFF
TRBJ2-3,-,TRBV28,-,TGTGCCAGCAGCTCCACAAGAGATACGCAGTATTTT,CASSSTRDTQYF
TRBJ1-5,-,TRBV5-6,few,TGTGCCAGCAGCTTCAGGGGTCAGCCCCAGCATTTT,CASSFRGQPQHF
TRBJ1-1,-,TRBV5-5,-,TGTGCCAGCAGCTTGGCCGGGAGGGGACTTCGAGCTTTCTTT,CASSLAGRGLRAFF
TRBJ1-4,-,TRBV27,-,TGTGCCAGCAGTTCCTTGGGGGGTTATAATGAAAAACTGTTTTTT,CASSSLGGYNEKLFF
TRBJ1-5,TRBD1,TRBV28,-,TGTGCCAGCAGCCGCCCTGCCGGGACAGGGGGCAATCAGCCCCAGCATTTT,CASSRPAGTGGNQPQHF
TRBJ1-2,-,TRBV10-3,-,TGTGCCATCAGTGAGAACGGTAACTATGGCTACACCTTC,CAISENGNYGYTF
TRBJ2-1,TRBD1,TRBV7-9,-,TGTGCCAGCAGCTCCCTACTGACAGGGGGCGAGGAATTCTTC,CASSSLLTGGEEFF
TRBJ2-5,-,TRBV9,-,TGTGCCAGCAGCCCCATGGGAGGGGGAGAGACCCAGTACTTC,CASSPMGGGETQYF
TRBJ2-5,TRBD2,TRBV28,-,TGTGCCAGCAGTTGGGAGCGGGGGGGGTTAGAGACCCAGTACTTC,CASSWERGGLETQYF
TRBJ2-6,TRBD1,TRBV5-6,once,TGTGCCAGCAGCCCACAGGGGGCCTCTGGGGCCAACGTCCTGACTTTC,CASSPQGASGANVLTF
TRBJ2-2,TRBD2,TRBV7-9,-,TGTGCCAGCAGCTTAGCGCGACTAGCGGGGGCGAACACCGGGGAGCTGTTTTTT,CASSLARLAGANTGELFF
TRBJ1-2,TRBD1,TRBV28,-,TGTGCCAGCAGCCGGATCGGACAGGGGAATGGCTACACCTTC,CASSRIGQGNGYTF
TRBJ1-1,-,TRBV14,-,TGTGCCAGCAGCCGGAACTATGGAAACACTGAAGCTTTCTTT,CASSRNYGNTEAFF
TRBJ1-2,-,TRBV6-5,-,TGTGCCAGCAGTTACTCGAGGCGGGGGGTCGGGTATGGCTACACCTTC,CASSYSRRGVGYGYTF
TRBJ2-7,TRBD1,TRBV27,-,TGTGCCAGCAGTCCGCGGACAGGGCCCTACGAGCAGTACTTC,CASSPRTGPYEQYF
TRBJ2-7,-,TRBV13,once,TGTGCCAGCAGCTTTAACTTACAGTCCTACGAGCAGTACTTC,CASSFNLQSYEQYF
TRBJ2-7,TRBD1,TRBV9,-,TGTGCCAGCAGCGTAGCGACAGGGAACCTTGTACCCTACGAGCAGTACTTC,CASSVATGNLVPYEQYF
TRBJ1-2,-,TRBV10-2,-,TGCGCCAGCAGTGAACCCCTGGCAGGGCTGCATGGCTACACCTTC,CASSEPLAGLHGYTF
TRBJ2-2,TRBD2,TRBV7-8,-,TGTGCCAGCAGCTTCGGGGGGGCCAACACCGGGGAGCTGTTTTTT,CASSFGGANTGELFF
TRBJ1-1,-,TRBV28,-,TGTGCCAGCAGTTTTTCTGGGCCCACTGAAGCTTTCTTT,CASSFSGPTEAFF
TRBJ2-3,-,TRBV6-6,-,TGTGCCAGCAGTCACAAAAAGGGGGCAGATACGCAGTATTTT,CASSHKKGADTQYF
TRBJ2-2,TRBD2,TRBV6-6,-,TGTGCCAGCAGTTACTCGGTCTGGCGGGGGAGCGCCCTGTTTTTT,CASSYSVWRGSALFF
TRBJ1-1,-,TRBV6-5,-,TGCGCCAGCAGTTACTCGACCAGGGCACAAGAAGCTTTCTTT,CASSYSTRAQEAFF
TRBJ2-7,-,TRBV27,-,TGTGCCAGCAGACAGCGGCCCTTCTTCGCGGCAGGGGCCGCCTACGAGCAGTACTTC,CASRQRPFFAAGAAYEQYF
TRBJ2-5,-,TRBV7-2,-,TGTGCCAGCAGCTCAGACAGATTACAAGAGACCCAGTACTTC,CASSSDRLQETQYF
TRBJ1-1,-,TRBV19,-,TGTGCCAGTAGTATAAGAGAAGGGGGTGTCACTGAAGCTTTCTTT,CASSIREGGVTEAFF
TRBJ2-1,-,TRBV7-2,-,TGTGCCAGCAGCTTAGAGGTAGCCGTGCCCTACAATGAGCAGTTCTTC,CASSLEVAVPYNEQFF
TRBJ2-3,TRBD2,TRBV2,-,TGTGCCAGCAGTGAACAGCGGGGTAGCACAGATACGCAGTATTTT,CASSEQRGSTDTQYF
TRBJ1-1,-,TRBV6-5,once,TGTGCCAGCACCCAAGGAACAGGCGAAGCTTTCTTT,CASTQGTGEAFF
TRBJ1-2,-,TRBV28,-,TGTGCCAGCAGCAGGGGAGGGGGCTATGGCTACACCTTC,CASSRGGGYGYTF